Below, one T cell receptor (beta chain) is given with its context. What it binds is unknown. PCR involved 60 Vbeta and 13 Jbeta primers. Measured with immunoSEQ multiplex PCR; TCRdb has only the in-frame clones, and not every one. The sample carries over 110,000 clones, under 90% recorded once. This specimen belongs to a study of cytomegalovirus exposure and HLA in healthy donors. Looking at the study overall: A preliminary data release comprised 70 million to 95 million unique TCRs obtained from HLA-typed donors. General observations from the study: Data from an earlier analysis indicated that most TCR beta V segments were productive either about 90% or about 30% of the time.

Input material: PBMCs. The receptor was isolated from a male donor in good health and CMV-seronegative.

The CDR3 sequence is CASRNTGLGDTEAFF. The CDR3 DNA reads as TGTGCCAGCAGAAATACAGGGCTGGGGGACACTGAAGCTTTCTTT. This rearrangement joins TRBV27 to TRBJ1-1; tentative D call: TRBD1 (6 bases). The CDR3 runs 15 residues. V lost 6 bases to trimming and J lost 3 bases, with 17 bases between them. Germline CDR1 and CDR2: MNHEY and SMNVEV (reference sequence).